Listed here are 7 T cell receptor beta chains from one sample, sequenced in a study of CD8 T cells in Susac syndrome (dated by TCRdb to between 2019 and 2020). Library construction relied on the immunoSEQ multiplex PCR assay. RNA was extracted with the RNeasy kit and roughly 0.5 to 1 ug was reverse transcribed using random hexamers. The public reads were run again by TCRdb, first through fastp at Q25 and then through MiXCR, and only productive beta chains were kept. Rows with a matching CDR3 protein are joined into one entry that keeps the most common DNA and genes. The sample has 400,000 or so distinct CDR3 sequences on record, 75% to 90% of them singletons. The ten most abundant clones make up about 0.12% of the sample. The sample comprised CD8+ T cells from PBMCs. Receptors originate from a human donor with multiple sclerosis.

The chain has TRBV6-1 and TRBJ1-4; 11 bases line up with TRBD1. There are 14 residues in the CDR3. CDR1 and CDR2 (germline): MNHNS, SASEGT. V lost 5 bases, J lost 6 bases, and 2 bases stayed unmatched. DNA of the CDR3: TGTGCCAGCAGTCGGGACAGGGGGGATGAAAAACTGTTTTTT. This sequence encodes CASSRDRGDEKLFF.

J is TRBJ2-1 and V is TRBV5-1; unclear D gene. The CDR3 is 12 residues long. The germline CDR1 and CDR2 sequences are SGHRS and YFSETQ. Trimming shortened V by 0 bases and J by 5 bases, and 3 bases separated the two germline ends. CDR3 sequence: CASSLEHNEQFF. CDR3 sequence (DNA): TGCGCCAGCAGCTTGGAGCACAATGAGCAGTTCTTC.

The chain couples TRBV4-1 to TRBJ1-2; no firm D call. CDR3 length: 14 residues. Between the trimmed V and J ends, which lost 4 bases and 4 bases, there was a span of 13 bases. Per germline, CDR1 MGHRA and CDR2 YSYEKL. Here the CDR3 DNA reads TGCGCCAGCAGCCGGGCGGCCGAGCCCTATGGCTACACCTTC. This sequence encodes CASSRAAEPYGYTF.

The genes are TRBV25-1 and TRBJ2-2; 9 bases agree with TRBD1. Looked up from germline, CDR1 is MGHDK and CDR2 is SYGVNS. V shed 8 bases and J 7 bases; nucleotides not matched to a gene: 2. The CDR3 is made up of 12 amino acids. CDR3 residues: CASGTGSGELFF. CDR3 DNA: TGTGCCAGCGGGACAGGGAGCGGGGAGCTGTTTTTT.

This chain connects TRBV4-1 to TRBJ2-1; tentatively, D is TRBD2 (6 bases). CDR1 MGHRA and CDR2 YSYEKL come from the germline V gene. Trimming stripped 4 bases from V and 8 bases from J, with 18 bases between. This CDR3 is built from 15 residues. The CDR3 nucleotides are TGCGCCAGCAGCCTGACCCGGGACTTATTGGATGAGCAGTTCTTC. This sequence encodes CASSLTRDLLDEQFF.

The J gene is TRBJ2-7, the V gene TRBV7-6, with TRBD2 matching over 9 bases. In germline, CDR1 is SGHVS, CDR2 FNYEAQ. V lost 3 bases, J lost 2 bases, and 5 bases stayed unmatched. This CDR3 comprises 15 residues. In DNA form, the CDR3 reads TGTGCCAGCAGCTTTACGCTAGCGGGAACCTACGAGCAGTACTTC. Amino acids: CASSFTLAGTYEQYF.

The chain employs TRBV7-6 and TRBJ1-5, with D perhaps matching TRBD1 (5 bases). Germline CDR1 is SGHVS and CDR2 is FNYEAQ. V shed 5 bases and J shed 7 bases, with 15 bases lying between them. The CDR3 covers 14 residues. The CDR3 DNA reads TGTGCCAGCAGCCCCTTCGGGGGGGTCCAGCCCCAGCATTTT. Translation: CASSPFGGVQPQHF. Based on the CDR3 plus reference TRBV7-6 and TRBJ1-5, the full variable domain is GAGVSQSPRYKVTKRGQDVALRCDPISGHVSLYWYRQALGQGPEFLTYFNYEAQQDKSGLPNDRFSAERPEGSISTLTIQRTEQRDSAMYRCASSPFGGVQPQHFGDGTRLSIL.